This T cell receptor beta chain was identified in a study of STAT3 mutations in large granular lymphocyte leukemia. Overall study context: Over half of T-LGLL patients had one or more immunosuppressive regimens. Points from the study as a whole: Every T-LGLL patient had at least one immunodominant TCRbeta clonotype. Clonal expansion was inferred from samples taken at other timepoints. After therapy, 6 of 18 patients switched clonotypes, all new clones STAT3 wild type.

This clone came up once. No antigen is known for it. The germline gives CDR1 SGHRS, CDR2 YFSETQ. After removal of 0 bases from V and 1 base from J, the junction contained 2 bases not matched to a gene. The CDR3 runs 15 residues. Some 41,000 productive templates were obtained per sample on average. Data came from immunoSEQ multiplex PCR; TCRdb stores just in-frame clones and leaves some out. The repertoire has more than 4,500 clones, 60% to 80% of them found once; the top ten carry approximately 80%. The chain is built from TRBV5-1 and TRBJ1-1; 8 nucleotides line up with TRBD1. The sequenced material came from peripheral blood mononuclear cells. The receptor comes from a middle-aged man with T-cell large granular lymphocyte leukemia. Some clones in this sample may be carry-over from other donors' samples. The CDR3: CASSLGDRGNTEAFF. DNA for the CDR3: TGCGCCAGCAGCTTGGGAGACAGGGGGAACACTGAAGCTTTCTTT.